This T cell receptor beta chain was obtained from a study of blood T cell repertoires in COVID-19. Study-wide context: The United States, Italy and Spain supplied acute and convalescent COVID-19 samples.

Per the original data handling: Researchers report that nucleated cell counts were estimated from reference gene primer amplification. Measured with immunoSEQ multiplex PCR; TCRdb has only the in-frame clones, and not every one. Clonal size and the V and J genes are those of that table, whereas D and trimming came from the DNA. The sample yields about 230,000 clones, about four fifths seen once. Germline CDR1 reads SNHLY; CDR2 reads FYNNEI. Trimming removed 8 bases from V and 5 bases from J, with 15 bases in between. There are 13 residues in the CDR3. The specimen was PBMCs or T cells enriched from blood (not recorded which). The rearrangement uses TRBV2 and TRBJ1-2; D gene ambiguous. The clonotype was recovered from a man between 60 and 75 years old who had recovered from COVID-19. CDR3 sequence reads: CASSTAGPYGYTF. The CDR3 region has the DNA TGTGCCAGCTCTACGGCAGGTCCGTATGGCTACACCTTC.